The clone carrying this TCR beta chain was seen more than once but under ten times. What it binds is unknown. The data originate from a study of T cells after yellow fever vaccination. Notes on the study in general: Reappearing after the booster were most of the clones from primary vaccination (roughly 95% CD4, approximately 88% CD8). When the response was secondary, it was weaker but reached its peak faster, day 5 versus 15.

TCRdb re-called the 5' RACE reads with MiXCR, one entry per CDR3 protein. The table lists 300,000 to 400,000 distinct CDR3 sequences, more than 8.5% of them singletons. The CDR3 loop spans 14 amino acids. V was shortened by 1 base and J by 0 bases, with 6 bases between the two germline ends. Per germline, CDR1 SNHLY and CDR2 FYNNEI. Specimen: PBMCs, collected on the day of the first yellow fever vaccination. The chain employs TRBV2 and TRBJ2-5; D unresolved. The source of this sequence is a man aged 18 to 29 who received the YFV17D yellow fever vaccine. DNA of the CDR3: TGTGCCAGCAGTGAAGAAATGTACCAAGAGACCCAGTACTTC. It specifies CASSEEMYQETQYF. Combining the CDR3 with reference TRBV2 and TRBJ2-5 gives the whole variable domain EPEVTQTPSHQVTQMGQEVILRCVPISNHLYFYWYRQILGQKVEFLVSFYNNEISEKSEIFDDQFSVERPDGSNFTLKIRSTKLEDSAMYFCASSEEMYQETQYFGPGTRLLVL.